This TCR beta chain was captured by sequencing in a study of CD8+ T cells in alopecia areata. Overall study results and limits: Normal skin's resident alphabeta T cells are also sequenced in scalp samples. Lesional tissue from the scalp (especially in alopecia totalis/universalis) showed higher clonality than normal scalp. Unlike in mice, where it was clearer, TCR sharing across patients was less clear, possibly HLA-related.

Extracted from the samples, RNA was reverse transcribed into cDNA to serve as the sequencing template. Generated by immunoSEQ multiplex PCR, the TCRdb table keeps only in-frame clones and is missing some. The data show roughly 100,000 clones, approximately 58% seen once. The CDR3 loop spans 13 amino acids. Trimming removed 6 bases from V and 5 bases from J; junction bases left unmatched: 6. Germline CDR1 reads SQVTM; CDR2 reads ANQGSEA. With respect to this clone: No antigen is known for it.

The specimen sequenced was CD4+ T cells sorted from blood. The receptor was derived from a human donor in good health. The gene calls are TRBV29-1 and TRBJ2-3; TRBD2 matches at 9 bases. The CDR3 region has the DNA TGCAGCGTCGCCGGGACTAGCCAAGATACGCAGTATTTT. It is translated as CSVAGTSQDTQYF.